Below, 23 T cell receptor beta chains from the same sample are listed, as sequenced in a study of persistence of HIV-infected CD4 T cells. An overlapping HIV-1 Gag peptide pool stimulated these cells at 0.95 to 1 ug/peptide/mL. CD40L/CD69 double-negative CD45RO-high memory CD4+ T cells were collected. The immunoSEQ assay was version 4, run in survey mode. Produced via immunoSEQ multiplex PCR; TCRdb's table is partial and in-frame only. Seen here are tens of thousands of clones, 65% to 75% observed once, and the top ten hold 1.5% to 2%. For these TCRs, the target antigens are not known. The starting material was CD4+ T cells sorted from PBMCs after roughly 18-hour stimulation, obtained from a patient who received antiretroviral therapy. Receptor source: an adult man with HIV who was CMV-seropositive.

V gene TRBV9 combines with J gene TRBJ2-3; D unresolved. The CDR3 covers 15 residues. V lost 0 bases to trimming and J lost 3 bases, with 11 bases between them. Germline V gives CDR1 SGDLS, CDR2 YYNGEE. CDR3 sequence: CASSVGGSPTDTQYF. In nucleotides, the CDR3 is TGTGCCAGCAGCGTAGGAGGTTCCCCTACAGATACGCAGTATTTT.

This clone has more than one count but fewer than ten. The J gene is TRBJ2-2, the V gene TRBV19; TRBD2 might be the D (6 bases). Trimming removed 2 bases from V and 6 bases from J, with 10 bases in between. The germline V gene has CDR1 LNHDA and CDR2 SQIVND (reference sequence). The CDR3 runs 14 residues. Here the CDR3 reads CASSIRRAAGELFF. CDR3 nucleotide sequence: TGTGCCAGTAGTATAAGGAGGGCCGCCGGGGAGCTGTTTTTT.

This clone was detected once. As DNA, the CDR3 is TGTGCCAGCAGCTTAAAAGAAAACTCTGGGGCCAACGTCCTGACTTTC. Encoded protein: CASSLKENSGANVLTF. The V and J genes are TRBV7-9 and TRBJ2-6, with D unresolved. Germline V gene lookup returns CDR1 SEHNR and CDR2 FQNEAQ (reference sequence). With 2 bases removed from V and 0 bases from J, the gap between germline ends came to 8 bases. The CDR3 spans 16 residues.

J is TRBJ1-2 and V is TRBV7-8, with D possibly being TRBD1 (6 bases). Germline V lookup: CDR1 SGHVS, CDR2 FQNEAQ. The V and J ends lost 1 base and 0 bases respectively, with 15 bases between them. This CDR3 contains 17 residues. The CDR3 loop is CASSLGAQGETNYGYTF. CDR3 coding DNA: TGTGCCAGCAGCTTAGGGGCACAGGGCGAAACTAACTATGGCTACACCTTC.

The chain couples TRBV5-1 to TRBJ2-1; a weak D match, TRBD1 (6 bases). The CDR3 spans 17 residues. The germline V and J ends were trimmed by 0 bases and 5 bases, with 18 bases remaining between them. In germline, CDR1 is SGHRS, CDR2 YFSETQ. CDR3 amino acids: CASSLGPSRGWDNEQFF. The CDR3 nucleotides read TGCGCCAGCAGCTTGGGCCCTTCCAGGGGTTGGGACAATGAGCAGTTCTTC.

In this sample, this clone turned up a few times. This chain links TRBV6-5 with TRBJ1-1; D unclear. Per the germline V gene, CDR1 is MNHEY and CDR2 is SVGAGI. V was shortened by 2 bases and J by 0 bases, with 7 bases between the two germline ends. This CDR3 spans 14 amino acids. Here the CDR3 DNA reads TGTGCCAGCAGTTACGACACCCTGAACACTGAAGCTTTCTTT. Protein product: CASSYDTLNTEAFF.

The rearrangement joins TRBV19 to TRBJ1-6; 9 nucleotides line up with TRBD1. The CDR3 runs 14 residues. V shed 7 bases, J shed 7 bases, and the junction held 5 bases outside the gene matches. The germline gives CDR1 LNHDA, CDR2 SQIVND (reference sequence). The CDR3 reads CASKSGTGNSPLHF. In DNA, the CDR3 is TGTGCCAGTAAATCCGGGACAGGGAATTCACCCCTCCACTTT. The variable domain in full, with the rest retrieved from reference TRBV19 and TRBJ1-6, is DGGITQSPKYLFRKEGQNVTLSCEQNLNHDAMYWYRQDPGQGLRLIYYSQIVNDFQKGDIAEGYSVSREKKESFPLTVTSAQKNPTAFYLCASKSGTGNSPLHFGNGTRLTVT.

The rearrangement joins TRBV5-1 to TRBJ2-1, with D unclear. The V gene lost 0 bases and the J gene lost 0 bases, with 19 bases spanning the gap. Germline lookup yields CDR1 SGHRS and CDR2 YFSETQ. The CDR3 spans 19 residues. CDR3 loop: CASSLEQLRALSSYNEQFF. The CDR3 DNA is TGCGCCAGCAGCTTGGAACAACTACGAGCCCTAAGCTCCTACAATGAGCAGTTCTTC.

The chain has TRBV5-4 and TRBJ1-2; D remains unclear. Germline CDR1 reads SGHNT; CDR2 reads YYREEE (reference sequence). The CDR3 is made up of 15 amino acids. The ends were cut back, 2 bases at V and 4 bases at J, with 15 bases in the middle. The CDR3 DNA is TGTGCCAGCAGCTTAGTCCTGGGCGTCGCCTATGGCTACACCTTC. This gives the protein CASSLVLGVAYGYTF. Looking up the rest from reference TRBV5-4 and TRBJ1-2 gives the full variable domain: ETGVTQSPTHLIKTRGQQVTLRCSSQSGHNTVSWYQQALGQGPQFIFQYYREEENGRGNFPPRFSGLQFPNYSSELNVNALELDDSALYLCASSLVLGVAYGYTFGSGTRLTVV.

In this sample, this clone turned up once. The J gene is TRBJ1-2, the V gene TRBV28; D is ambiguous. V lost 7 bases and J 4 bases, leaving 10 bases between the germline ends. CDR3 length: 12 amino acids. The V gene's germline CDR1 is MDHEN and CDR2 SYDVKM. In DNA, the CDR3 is TGTGCCAGCAAGAGGCCGGCCTATGGCTACACCTTC. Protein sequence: CASKRPAYGYTF.

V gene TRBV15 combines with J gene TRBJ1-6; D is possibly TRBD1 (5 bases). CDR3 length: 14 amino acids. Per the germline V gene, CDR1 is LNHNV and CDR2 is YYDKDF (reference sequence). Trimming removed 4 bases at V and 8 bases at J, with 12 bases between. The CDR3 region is CATSTGTDHSPLHF. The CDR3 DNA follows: TGTGCCACCAGCACCGGGACCGACCATTCACCCCTCCACTTT. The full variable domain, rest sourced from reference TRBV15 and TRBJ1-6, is DAMVIQNPRYQVTQFGKPVTLSCSQTLNHNVMYWYQQKSSQAPKLLFHYYDKDFNNEADTPDNFQSRRPNTSFCFLDIRSPGLGDTAMYLCATSTGTDHSPLHFGNGTRLTVT.

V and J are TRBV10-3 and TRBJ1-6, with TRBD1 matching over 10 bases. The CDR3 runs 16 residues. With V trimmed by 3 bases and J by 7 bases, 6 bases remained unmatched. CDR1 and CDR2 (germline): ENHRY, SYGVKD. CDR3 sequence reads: CAISDSTGGSNSPLHF. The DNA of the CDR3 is TGTGCCATCAGTGATTCGACAGGGGGCTCGAATTCACCCCTCCACTTT.

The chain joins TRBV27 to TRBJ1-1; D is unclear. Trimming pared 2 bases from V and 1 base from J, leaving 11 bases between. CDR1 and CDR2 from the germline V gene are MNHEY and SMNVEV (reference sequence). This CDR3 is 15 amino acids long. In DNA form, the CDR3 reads TGTGCCAGCAGTTTAAAAGTCAGGTCGAACACTGAAGCTTTCTTT. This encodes CASSLKVRSNTEAFF.

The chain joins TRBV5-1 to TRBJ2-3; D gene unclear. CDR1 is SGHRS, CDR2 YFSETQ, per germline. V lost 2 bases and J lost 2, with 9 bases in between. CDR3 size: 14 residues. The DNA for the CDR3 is TGCGCCAGCAGCTTTAAGGAGCCCACAGATACGCAGTATTTT. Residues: CASSFKEPTDTQYF.

The CDR3 nucleotides are TGTGCCAGCAGCTTCCAGGGATCCACCGGGGAGCTGTTTTTT. This gives the protein CASSFQGSTGELFF. The rearrangement uses TRBV7-6 and TRBJ2-2, with D possibly matching TRBD1 (5 bases). This CDR3 has 14 amino acids. The germline V gene encodes CDR1 SGHVS and CDR2 FNYEAQ. The germline V and J ends were trimmed by 3 bases and 4 bases, with 9 bases remaining between them.

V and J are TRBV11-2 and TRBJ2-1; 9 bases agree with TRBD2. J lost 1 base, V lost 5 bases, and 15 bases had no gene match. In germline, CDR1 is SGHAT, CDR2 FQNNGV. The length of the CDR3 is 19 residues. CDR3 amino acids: CASSPRPGTSTRSYNEQFF. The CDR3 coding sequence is TGTGCCAGCAGCCCCCGTCCCGGGACTAGCACGCGGTCCTACAATGAGCAGTTCTTC.

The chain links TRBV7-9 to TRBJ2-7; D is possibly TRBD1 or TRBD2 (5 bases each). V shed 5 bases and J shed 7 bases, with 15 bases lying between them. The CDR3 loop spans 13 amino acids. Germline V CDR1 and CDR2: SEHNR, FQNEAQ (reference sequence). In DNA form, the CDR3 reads TGTGCCAGCAGCCCGCAGGGACGGAGTGAGCAGTACTTC. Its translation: CASSPQGRSEQYF.

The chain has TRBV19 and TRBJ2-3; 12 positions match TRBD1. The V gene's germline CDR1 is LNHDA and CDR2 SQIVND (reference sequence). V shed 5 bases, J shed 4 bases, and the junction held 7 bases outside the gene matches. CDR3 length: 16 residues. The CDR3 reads CASSSGTGGRADTQYF. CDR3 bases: TGTGCCAGTAGTTCTGGGACAGGGGGCAGAGCAGATACGCAGTATTTT.

CDR3 DNA: TGTGCCAGTAGTTCTAGACCGGGACAGGATCTCAATGAGCAGTTCTTC. This translates into CASSSRPGQDLNEQFF. The rearrangement joins TRBV19 to TRBJ2-1; 8 nucleotides line up with TRBD1. Germline lookup yields CDR1 LNHDA and CDR2 SQIVND (reference sequence). Losses at the gene ends were 5 bases for V and 6 bases for J; bases not matched to a gene: 12. This CDR3 comprises 16 residues.

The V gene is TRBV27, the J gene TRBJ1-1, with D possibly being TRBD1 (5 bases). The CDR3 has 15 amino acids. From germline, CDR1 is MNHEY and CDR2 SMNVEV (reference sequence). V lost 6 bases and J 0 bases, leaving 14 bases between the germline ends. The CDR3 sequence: CASRLRRGMNTEAFF. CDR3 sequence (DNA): TGTGCCAGCAGATTAAGACGGGGGATGAACACTGAAGCTTTCTTT.

This CDR3 is CASSWGGDGNQPQHF. CDR3 sequence (DNA): TGTGCCAGCAGTTGGGGGGGGGATGGAAATCAGCCCCAGCATTTT. The V and J genes are TRBV27 and TRBJ1-5; weak D call: TRBD1 (5 bases). In germline, CDR1 is MNHEY, CDR2 SMNVEV (reference sequence). V lost 4 bases and J 4 bases, leaving 14 bases between the germline ends. This CDR3 has 15 amino acids.

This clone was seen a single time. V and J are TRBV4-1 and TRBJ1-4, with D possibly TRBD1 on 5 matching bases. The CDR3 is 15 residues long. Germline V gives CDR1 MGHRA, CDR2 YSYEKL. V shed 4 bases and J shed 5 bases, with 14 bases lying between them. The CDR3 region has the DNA TGCGCCAGCAGCCTCCAGGGCAAGGGCAATGAAAAACTGTTTTTT. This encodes CASSLQGKGNEKLFF.

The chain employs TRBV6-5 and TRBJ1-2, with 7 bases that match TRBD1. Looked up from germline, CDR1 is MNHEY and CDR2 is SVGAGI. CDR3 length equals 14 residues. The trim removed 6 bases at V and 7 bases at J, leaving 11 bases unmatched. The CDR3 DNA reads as TGTGCCAGCAGGCCTCAAGGGGGCGTTGGTGGCTACACCTTC. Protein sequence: CASRPQGGVGGYTF.